Sequencing of this T cell receptor beta chain was carried out in a study of human T cells and chemical hapten exposure. As originally analysed: There were a median of approximately 96,000 TCRs per sample, with a range from about 23,224 to 750,000. One entry per CDR3 protein results from TCRdb running MiXCR on the RACE reads. The V and J calls were not made by the authors but by TCRdb's processing. The data contain about 54,000 distinct CDR3 sequences, about 9.9% of them singletons. This clonotype has at least ten counts. The time point: patch test 2, 6 weeks after DPC sensitization. This sample's treatment: therapeutic diphenylcyclopropenone sensitization with weekly scalp DPC. The clonotype originates from a woman aged 45-65 years with alopecia areata. Some clones in this sample may be carry-over from other donors' samples. The sample consisted of whole blood, taken in connection with sensitization to the hapten diphenylcyclopropenone (DPC).

CDR3 nucleotide sequence: TGTGCCAGCAGTTACAGGGCCGATAGCAATCAGCCCCAGCATTTT. This sequence encodes CASSYRADSNQPQHF. The V gene is TRBV6-2 or TRBV6-3, the J gene TRBJ1-5, with D uncertain. Germline CDR1 MNHEY, CDR2 SVGEGT. The CDR3 contains 15 residues. V lost 2 bases and J 0 bases, leaving 8 bases between the germline ends.